This T cell receptor (beta chain) was sequenced for a study of vaccination and CD4 T cells after COVID-19. The overall study: Six males and four females, two of them Hispanic, were enrolled as convalescents.

The Oncomine TCR Beta short-read assay generated sequence data from the DNA of cultured CD4+ T cells. TCRdb itself ran the PCR reads through MiXCR, one entry per CDR3 protein. The repertoire holds approximately 14,000 distinct CDR3 sequences, with about 28% as singletons. Of note for this clonotype: Its antigen is still unknown. Relative to the germline gene, one junction end is altered; a read error may explain this.

Noted treatment: roughly nine-day PBMC culture with coronavirus spike peptide pools or control peptides (ViraFEST assay). The CDR3 sequence is 13 residues long. Germline V gene lookup returns CDR1 SGHTA and CDR2 FQGNSA. The chain carries TRBV7-2 and TRBJ2-3; 13 bases match TRBD2. This TCR was sampled from a human donor with COVID-19. The sequencing input was cultured CD4+ T cells from blood. The CDR3 sequence is CASSLAPLAGGVF. CDR3 nucleotides: TGTGCCAGCAGCTTAGCGCCACTAGCGGGGGGGGTATTC.